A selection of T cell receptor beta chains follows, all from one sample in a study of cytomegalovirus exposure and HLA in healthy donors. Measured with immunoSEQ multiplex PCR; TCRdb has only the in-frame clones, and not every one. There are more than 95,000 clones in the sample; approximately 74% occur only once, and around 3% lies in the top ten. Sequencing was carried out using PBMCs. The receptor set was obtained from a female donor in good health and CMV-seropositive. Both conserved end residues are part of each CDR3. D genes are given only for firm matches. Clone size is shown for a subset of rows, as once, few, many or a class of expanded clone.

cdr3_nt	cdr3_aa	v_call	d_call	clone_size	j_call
TGTGCCAGCAGCCGTACGGGACATAGCTCCTACGAGCAGTACTTC	CASSRTGHSSYEQYF	TRBV6-1	.	few	TRBJ2-7
TGTGCCAGCTCACCAGTTCCCGGGACACTGAATTCACCCCTCCACTTT	CASSPVPGTLNSPLHF	TRBV18	.	.	TRBJ1-6
TGCGCCAGCAGCTTGGACCGCGGGATTCGAGAGACCCAGTACTTC	CASSLDRGIRETQYF	TRBV5-1	.	.	TRBJ2-5
TGTGCCAGCAGTTACGGGGGGGGGTTAAGTGGAGACACCTTC	CASSYGGGLSGDTF	TRBV6-6	.	once	TRBJ1-2
TGCGCCAGCGTGGGAGAGGGTGTCAATGAGCAGTTCTTC	CASVGEGVNEQFF	TRBV5-1	.	.	TRBJ2-1
TGTGCCACCAGCAGATACAGGGGGGACACTGAAGCTTTCTTT	CATSRYRGDTEAFF	TRBV15	TRBD1	few	TRBJ1-1
TGTGCCTGGAGTGAGTCAGGGGATCAGCCCCAGCATTTT	CAWSESGDQPQHF	TRBV30	.	.	TRBJ1-5
TGTGCCAGCAGTAAGGGACAGGGGAATAATCAGCCCCAGCATTTT	CASSKGQGNNQPQHF	TRBV2	TRBD1	once	TRBJ1-5
TGTGCCAGCCTAGGGGACAGGGCCTCCTACGAGCAGTACTTC	CASLGDRASYEQYF	TRBV28	TRBD1	.	TRBJ2-7
TGTGCCAGCAGTGAAGTGGCCCACAGGGCGGAGACCCAGTACTTC	CASSEVAHRAETQYF	TRBV6-1	.	.	TRBJ2-5
TGTGCCAGCAGTCCCGTCCCGAATCAGCCCCAGCATTTT	CASSPVPNQPQHF	TRBV6-4	.	few	TRBJ1-5
TGTGCCAGCAGGGGGCTTCACTCTGGAAACACCATATATTTT	CASRGLHSGNTIYF	TRBV28	.	.	TRBJ1-3
TGTGCCAGTCGGCGGTTTCGAAGCAATCAGCCCCAGCATTTT	CASRRFRSNQPQHF	TRBV28	.	.	TRBJ1-5
TGTGCCAGCAGTTATCGGGGTGACACCGGGGAGCTGTTTTTT	CASSYRGDTGELFF	TRBV6-5	.	.	TRBJ2-2
TGTGCCACCAGCAGGGACAAGACCTACGAGCAGTACTTC	CATSRDKTYEQYF	TRBV15	.	.	TRBJ2-7
TGTGCCAGCAGCCTAAATCCTACAGGTGGGACAGATACGCAGTATTTT	CASSLNPTGGTDTQYF	TRBV7-8	.	few	TRBJ2-3
TGTGCCTGGAGTTCTATCAACACCGGGGAGCTGTTTTTT	CAWSSINTGELFF	TRBV30	.	.	TRBJ2-2
TGTGCCAGCAGCGTTTTAGCGGGGGGGCCAGCCGGGGAGCTGTTTTTT	CASSVLAGGPAGELFF	TRBV9	TRBD2	once	TRBJ2-2
TGTGCCAGCAGCGGGGGGACAGGGCCAGCCAGGGAGCAGTACTTC	CASSGGTGPAREQYF	TRBV11-2	TRBD1	.	TRBJ2-7
TGCGCCAGCAGCTTCGGCACTGAAGCTTTCTTT	CASSFGTEAFF	TRBV5-1	.	.	TRBJ1-1
TGTGCCAGCAGCTTGGGGACAGTAGCAACTAATGAAAAACTGTTTTTT	CASSLGTVATNEKLFF	TRBV5-4	.	.	TRBJ1-4
TGTGCCAGCAGTTTAGGACAGGGAGGTCAAGAGCAGTACTTC	CASSLGQGGQEQYF	TRBV6-5	TRBD1	once	TRBJ2-7
TGTGCCAGCAGCCAAGGTCGGGACAGGGGGGCCCAGTACTTC	CASSQGRDRGAQYF	TRBV7-3	TRBD1	.	TRBJ2-5
TGCGCCAGCAGCCAAGTAAAGGAGGGCGAGCAGTACTTC	CASSQVKEGEQYF	TRBV4-3	.	.	TRBJ2-7
TGTGCCAGCAGTCCAAAGCGGGGGGCTAATGAAAAACTGTTTTTT	CASSPKRGANEKLFF	TRBV28	.	once	TRBJ1-4